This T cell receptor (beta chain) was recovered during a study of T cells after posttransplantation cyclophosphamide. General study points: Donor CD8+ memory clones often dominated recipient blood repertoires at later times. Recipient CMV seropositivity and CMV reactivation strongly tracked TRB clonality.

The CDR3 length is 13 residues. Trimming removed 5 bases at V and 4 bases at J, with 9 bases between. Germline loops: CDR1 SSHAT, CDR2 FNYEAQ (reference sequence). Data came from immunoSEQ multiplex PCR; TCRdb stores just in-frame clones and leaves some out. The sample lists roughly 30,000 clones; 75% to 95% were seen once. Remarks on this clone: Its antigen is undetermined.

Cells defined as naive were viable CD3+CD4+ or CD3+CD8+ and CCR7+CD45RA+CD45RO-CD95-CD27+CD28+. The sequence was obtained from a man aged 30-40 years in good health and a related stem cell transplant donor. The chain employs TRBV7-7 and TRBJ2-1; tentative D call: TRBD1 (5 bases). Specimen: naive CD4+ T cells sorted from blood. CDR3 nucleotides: TGTGCCAGCAGCAGACAGAGATACAATGAGCAGTTCTTC. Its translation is CASSRQRYNEQFF.